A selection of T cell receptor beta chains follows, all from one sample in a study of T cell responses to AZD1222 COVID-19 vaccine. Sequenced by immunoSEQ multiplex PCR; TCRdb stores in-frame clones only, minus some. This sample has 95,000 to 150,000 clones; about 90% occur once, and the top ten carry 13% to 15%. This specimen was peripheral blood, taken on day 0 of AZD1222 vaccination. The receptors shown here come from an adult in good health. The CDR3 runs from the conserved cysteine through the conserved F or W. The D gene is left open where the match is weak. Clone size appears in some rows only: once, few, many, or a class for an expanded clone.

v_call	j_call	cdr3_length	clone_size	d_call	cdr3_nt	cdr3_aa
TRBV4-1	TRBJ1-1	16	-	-	TGCGCCAGCAGCCAAAAACAGCCGGGAGCGAACACTGAAGCTTTCTTT	CASSQKQPGANTEAFF
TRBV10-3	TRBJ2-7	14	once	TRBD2	TGTGCCATCAGGATGGGACTAGCGGACTACGAGCAGTACTTC	CAIRMGLADYEQYF
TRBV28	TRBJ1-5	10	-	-	TGTGCCAGCAGTTTACGGCCCCAGCATTTT	CASSLRPQHF
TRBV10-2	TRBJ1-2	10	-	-	TGCGCCAGCAGGGACCAATACATTACCTTC	CASRDQYITF
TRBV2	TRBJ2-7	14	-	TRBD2	TGTGCCAGGCAGAGACCGGGGGGGAGTTACGAGCAGTACTTC	CARQRPGGSYEQYF
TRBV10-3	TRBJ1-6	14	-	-	TGTGCCATCAGTGAGGGGGCACCGAATTCACCCCTCCACTTT	CAISEGAPNSPLHF
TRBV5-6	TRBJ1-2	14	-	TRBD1	TGTGCCAGCAGCTACGGGACAGGGGCATATGGCTACACCTTC	CASSYGTGAYGYTF
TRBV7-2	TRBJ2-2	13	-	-	TGTGCCAGCAGCTTCTACTCGTACGGGGAGCTGTTTTTT	CASSFYSYGELFF
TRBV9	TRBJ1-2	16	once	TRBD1	TGTGCCAGCAGCAAAACTCCGGGACAGGGAATTGCTGGCTACACCTTC	CASSKTPGQGIAGYTF
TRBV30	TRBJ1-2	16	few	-	TGTGCCTGGAGTGTAAGGAGGAAGGGGGACCTTTATGGCTACACCTTC	CAWSVRRKGDLYGYTF
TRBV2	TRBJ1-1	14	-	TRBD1	TGTGCCAGCAGGCAACAGGACAGGGGGGGTGAAGCTTTCTTT	CASRQQDRGGEAFF
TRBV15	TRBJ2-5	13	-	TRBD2	TGTGCCACCAGCAGACGGGGGGTAGAGACCCAGTACTTC	CATSRRGVETQYF
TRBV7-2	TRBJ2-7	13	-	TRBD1	TGTGCCAGCAGCTTAACAGGGGGCTACGAGCAGTACTTC	CASSLTGGYEQYF
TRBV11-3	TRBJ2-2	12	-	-	TGTGCCAGCAGCAGTAACACCGGGGAGCTGTTTTTT	CASSSNTGELFF
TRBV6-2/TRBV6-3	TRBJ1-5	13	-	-	TGTGCCAGCAGCCCAGCGGGCTATCAGCCCCAGCATTTT	CASSPAGYQPQHF
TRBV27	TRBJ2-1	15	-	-	TGTGCCAGCAGTTTACTGGGGAGCTCCTACAATGAGCAGTTCTTC	CASSLLGSSYNEQFF
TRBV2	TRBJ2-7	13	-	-	TGTGCCAGCAGTGCGAGTAGCGATTACGAGCAGTACTTC	CASSASSDYEQYF
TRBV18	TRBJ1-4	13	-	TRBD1	TGTGCCAGCTCACCAATCGAGGGGGCAAAACTGTTTTTT	CASSPIEGAKLFF
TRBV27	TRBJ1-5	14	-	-	TGTGCCAGCAGTCCCGGTTATAGCAATCAGCCCCAGCATTTT	CASSPGYSNQPQHF
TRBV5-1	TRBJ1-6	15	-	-	TGCGCCAGCAGCCAGCGGGACGGGGTTAATTCACCCCTCCACTTT	CASSQRDGVNSPLHF
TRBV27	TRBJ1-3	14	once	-	TGTGCCAGCAGTCCCCAGGTCTCTGGAAACACCATATATTTT	CASSPQVSGNTIYF
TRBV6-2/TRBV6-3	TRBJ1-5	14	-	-	TGTGCCAGCAGTTACTACAAGGGCAATCAGCCCCAGCATTTT	CASSYYKGNQPQHF
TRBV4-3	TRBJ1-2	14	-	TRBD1	TGCGCCAGCAGCCCCGGACAGGGAGACTATGGCTACACCTTC	CASSPGQGDYGYTF
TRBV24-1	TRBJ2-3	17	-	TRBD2	TGTGCCACCAGTGATTTGCAGACTAGCGGGAGCACAGATACGCAGTATTTT	CATSDLQTSGSTDTQYF
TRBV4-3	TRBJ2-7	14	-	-	TGCGCCAGCAGCCAAGGTCCAAGGTTGGGCGAGCAGTACTTC	CASSQGPRLGEQYF
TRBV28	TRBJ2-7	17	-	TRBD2	TGTGCCAGCAGTTCCGCCGTCACCGGGACTAGCGGATACGAGCAGTACTTC	CASSSAVTGTSGYEQYF
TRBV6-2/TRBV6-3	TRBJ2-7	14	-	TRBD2	TGTGCCAGCAGTTACTTCGGACTAGCGACCGAGCAGTACTTC	CASSYFGLATEQYF
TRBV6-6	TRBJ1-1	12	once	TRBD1	TGTGCCACAAGGACAGGGGGCACTGAAGCTTTCTTT	CATRTGGTEAFF
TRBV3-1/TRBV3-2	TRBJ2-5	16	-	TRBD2	TGTGCCAGCAGCCAAATGGCTAGCGGGGTTCAAGAGACCCAGTACTTC	CASSQMASGVQETQYF
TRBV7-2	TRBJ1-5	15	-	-	TGTGCCAGCAGCTTAGTGGCAGGGAGCAATCAGCCCCAGCATTTT	CASSLVAGSNQPQHF
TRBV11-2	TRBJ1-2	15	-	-	TGTGCCAGCAGCTTAGGGGGGACGGCGGAATATGGCTACACCTTC	CASSLGGTAEYGYTF
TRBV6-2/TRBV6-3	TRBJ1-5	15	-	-	TGTGCCAGCAGTTACTCGAGAGGCCTCAATCAGCCCCAGCATTTT	CASSYSRGLNQPQHF
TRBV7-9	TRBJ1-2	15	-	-	TGTGCCAGCAGCTTAGGATCGGATGGGGACTATGGCTACACCTTC	CASSLGSDGDYGYTF
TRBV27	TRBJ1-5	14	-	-	TGTGCCAGCAGTTCCCTGAATAGCAATCAGCCCCAGCATTTT	CASSSLNSNQPQHF
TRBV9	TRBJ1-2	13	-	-	TGTGCCAGCAGCGTAGCACAGGGAGGCGGCTACACCTTC	CASSVAQGGGYTF
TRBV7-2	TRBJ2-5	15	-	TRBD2	TGTGCCAGCAGCTTAGACGGGGGGGCTAAGGAGACCCAGTACTTC	CASSLDGGAKETQYF
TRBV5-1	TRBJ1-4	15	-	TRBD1	TGCGCCAGCAGCGCGGGGGACAGAGCAAATGAAAAACTGTTTTTT	CASSAGDRANEKLFF
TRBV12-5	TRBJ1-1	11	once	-	TGTGCTAGTGGTTTGGCGGGGGAAGCTTTCTTT	CASGLAGEAFF